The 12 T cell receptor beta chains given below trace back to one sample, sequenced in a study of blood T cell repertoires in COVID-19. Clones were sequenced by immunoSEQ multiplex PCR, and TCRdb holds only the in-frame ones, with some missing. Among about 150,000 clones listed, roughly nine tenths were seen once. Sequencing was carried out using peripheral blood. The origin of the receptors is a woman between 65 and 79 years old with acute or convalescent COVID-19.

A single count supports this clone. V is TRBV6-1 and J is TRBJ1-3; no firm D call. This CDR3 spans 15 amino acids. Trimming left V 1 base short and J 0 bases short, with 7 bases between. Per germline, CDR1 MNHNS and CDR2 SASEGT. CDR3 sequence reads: CASSEGTFSGNTIYF. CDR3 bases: TGTGCCAGCAGTGAAGGGACTTTCTCTGGAAACACCATATATTTT.

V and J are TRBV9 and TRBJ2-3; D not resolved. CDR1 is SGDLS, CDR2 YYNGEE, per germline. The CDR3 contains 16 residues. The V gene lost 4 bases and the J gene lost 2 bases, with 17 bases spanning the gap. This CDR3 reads CASSLSSITYTDTQYF. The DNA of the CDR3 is TGTGCCAGCAGCCTTAGCTCGATTACATACACAGATACGCAGTATTTT.

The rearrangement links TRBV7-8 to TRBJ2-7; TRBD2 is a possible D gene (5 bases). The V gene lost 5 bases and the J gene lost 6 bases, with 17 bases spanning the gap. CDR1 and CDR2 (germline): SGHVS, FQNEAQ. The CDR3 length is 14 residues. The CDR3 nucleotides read TGTGCCAGCAGCAAGAGGGCACTCCTACCCGAGCAGTACTTC. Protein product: CASSKRALLPEQYF.

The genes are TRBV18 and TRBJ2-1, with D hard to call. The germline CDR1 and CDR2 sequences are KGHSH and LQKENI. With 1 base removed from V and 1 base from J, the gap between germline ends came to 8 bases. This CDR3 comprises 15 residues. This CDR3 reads CASSPQQPSYNEQFF. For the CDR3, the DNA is TGTGCCAGCTCACCACAACAGCCGTCCTACAATGAGCAGTTCTTC.

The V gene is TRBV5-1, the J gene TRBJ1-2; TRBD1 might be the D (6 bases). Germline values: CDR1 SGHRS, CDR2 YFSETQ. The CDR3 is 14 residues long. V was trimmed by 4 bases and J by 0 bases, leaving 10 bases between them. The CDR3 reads CASSPGQPNYGYTF. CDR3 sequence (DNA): TGCGCCAGCAGCCCAGGACAGCCTAACTATGGCTACACCTTC. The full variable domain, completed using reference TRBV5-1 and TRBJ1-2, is KAGVTQTPRYLIKTRGQQVTLSCSPISGHRSVSWYQQTPGQGLQFLFEYFSETQRNKGNFPGRFSGRQFSNSRSEMNVSTLELGDSALYLCASSPGQPNYGYTFGSGTRLTVV.

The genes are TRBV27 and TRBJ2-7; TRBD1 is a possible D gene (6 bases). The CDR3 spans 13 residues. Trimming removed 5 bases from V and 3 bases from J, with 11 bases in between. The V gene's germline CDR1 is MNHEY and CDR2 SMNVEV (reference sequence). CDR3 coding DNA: TGTGCCAGCAGTCCGGGACATAGCTACGAGCAGTACTTC. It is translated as CASSPGHSYEQYF.

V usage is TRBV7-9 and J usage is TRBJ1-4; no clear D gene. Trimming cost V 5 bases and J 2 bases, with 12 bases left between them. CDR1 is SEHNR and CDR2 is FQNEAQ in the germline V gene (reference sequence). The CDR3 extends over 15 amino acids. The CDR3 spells CASSPNSGTNEKLFF. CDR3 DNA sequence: TGTGCCAGCAGCCCGAACTCAGGCACTAATGAAAAACTGTTTTTT.

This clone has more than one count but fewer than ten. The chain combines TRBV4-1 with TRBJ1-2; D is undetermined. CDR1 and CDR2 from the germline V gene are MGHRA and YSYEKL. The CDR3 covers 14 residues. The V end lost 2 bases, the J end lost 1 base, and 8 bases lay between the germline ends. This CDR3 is CASSQFSRNYGYTF. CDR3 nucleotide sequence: TGCGCCAGCAGCCAATTCTCCCGTAACTATGGCTACACCTTC.

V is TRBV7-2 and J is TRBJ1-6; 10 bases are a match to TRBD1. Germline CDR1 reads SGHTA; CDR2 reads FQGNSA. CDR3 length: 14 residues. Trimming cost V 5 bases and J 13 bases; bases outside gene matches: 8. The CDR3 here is CASSQGQGLLPLHF. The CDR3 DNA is TGTGCCAGCAGCCAGGGACAGGGGCTACTGCCCCTCCACTTT. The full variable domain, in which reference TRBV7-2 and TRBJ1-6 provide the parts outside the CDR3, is GAGVSQSPSNKVTEKGKDVELRCDPISGHTALYWYRQSLGQGLEFLIYFQGNSAPDKSGLPSDRFSAERTGGSVSTLTIQRTQQEDSAVYLCASSQGQGLLPLHFGNGTRLTVT.

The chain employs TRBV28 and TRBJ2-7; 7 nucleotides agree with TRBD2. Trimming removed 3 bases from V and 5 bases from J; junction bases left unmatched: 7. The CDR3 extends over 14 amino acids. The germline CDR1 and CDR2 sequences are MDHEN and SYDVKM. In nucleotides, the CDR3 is TGTGCCAGCAGTTTGCGCGGGAGTTATCACGAGCAGTACTTC. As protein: CASSLRGSYHEQYF.

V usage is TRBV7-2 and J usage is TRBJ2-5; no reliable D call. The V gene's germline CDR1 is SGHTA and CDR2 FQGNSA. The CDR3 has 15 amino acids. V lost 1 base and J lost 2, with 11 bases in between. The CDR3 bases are TGTGCCAGCAGCTTAGTCCTTAACAGTCAAGAGACCCAGTACTTC. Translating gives CASSLVLNSQETQYF. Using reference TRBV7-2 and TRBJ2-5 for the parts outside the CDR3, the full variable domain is GAGVSQSPSNKVTEKGKDVELRCDPISGHTALYWYRQSLGQGLEFLIYFQGNSAPDKSGLPSDRFSAERTGGSVSTLTIQRTQQEDSAVYLCASSLVLNSQETQYFGPGTRLLVL.

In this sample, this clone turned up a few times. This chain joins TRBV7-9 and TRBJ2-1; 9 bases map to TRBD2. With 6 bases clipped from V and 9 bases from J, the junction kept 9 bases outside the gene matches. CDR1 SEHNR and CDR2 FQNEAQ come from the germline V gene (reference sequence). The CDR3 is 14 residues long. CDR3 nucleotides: TGTGCCAGCAGGATGAGTAGCGGGAGCTCTGAGCAGTTCTTC. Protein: CASRMSSGSSEQFF.